This T cell receptor (beta chain) was recorded in a study of T cells after yellow fever vaccination. In the study overall: SMART-Seq v4 Ultra Low Input served to prepare low-cell-number fractions. Study conclusions and caveats: Reappearing after the booster were most of the clones from primary vaccination (approximately 96% CD4, 88% CD8). Some clonotypes were seen in both the CD4 and the CD8 compartments. These made up a small share and likely arose from convergent recombination.

Template-switching 5'RACE yielded the TCR cDNA; a universal primer site and UMIs were added in the process. TCRdb re-called the 5' RACE reads through MiXCR, storing one row per CDR3 protein. Among about 550,000 distinct CDR3 sequences listed, 19% were seen once. This clonotype was seen a few times. The target antigen is unknown. The CDR3 extends over 14 amino acids. The V and J ends lost 2 bases and 9 bases respectively, with 14 bases between them. Germline V lookup: CDR1 MNHEY, CDR2 SVGAGI. The V call is TRBV6-5, the J call TRBJ2-1, with a possible D match to TRBD1 (6 bases). The sample was PBMCs, taken 15 days after the yellow fever booster vaccination. The TCR comes from a man aged 25 to 40 who received the YFV17D yellow fever vaccine. The CDR3 loop reads CASSYGAGVTEQFF. CDR3 DNA sequence: TGTGCCAGCAGTTACGGGGCAGGGGTCACTGAGCAGTTCTTC.